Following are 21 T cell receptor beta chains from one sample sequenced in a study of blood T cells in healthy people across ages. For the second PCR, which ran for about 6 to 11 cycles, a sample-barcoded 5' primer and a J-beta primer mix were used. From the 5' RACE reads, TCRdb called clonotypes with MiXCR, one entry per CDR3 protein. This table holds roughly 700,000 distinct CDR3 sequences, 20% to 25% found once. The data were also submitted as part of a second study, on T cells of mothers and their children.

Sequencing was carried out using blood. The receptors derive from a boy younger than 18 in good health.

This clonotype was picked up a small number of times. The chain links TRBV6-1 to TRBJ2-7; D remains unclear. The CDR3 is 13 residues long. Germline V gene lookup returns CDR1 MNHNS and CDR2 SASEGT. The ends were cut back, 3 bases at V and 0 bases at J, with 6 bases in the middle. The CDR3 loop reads CASSDRYSYEQYF. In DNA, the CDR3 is TGTGCCAGCAGTGACAGGTACTCCTACGAGCAGTACTTC.

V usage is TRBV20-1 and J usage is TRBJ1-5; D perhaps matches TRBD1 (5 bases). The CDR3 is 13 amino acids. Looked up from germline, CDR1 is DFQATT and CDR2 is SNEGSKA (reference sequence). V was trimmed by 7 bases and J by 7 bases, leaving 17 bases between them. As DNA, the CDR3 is TGCAGTGTTTCGACTGGGGCCGGACAGCCCCAGCATTTT. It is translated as CSVSTGAGQPQHF.

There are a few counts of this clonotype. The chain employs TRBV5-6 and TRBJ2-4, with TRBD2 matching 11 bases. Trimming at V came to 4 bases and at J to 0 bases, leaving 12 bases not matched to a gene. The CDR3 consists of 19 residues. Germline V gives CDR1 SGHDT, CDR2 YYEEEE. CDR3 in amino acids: CASSPAGLAVPLAKNIQYF. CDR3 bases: TGTGCCAGCAGCCCGGCGGGACTAGCGGTTCCTTTAGCCAAAAACATTCAGTACTTC.

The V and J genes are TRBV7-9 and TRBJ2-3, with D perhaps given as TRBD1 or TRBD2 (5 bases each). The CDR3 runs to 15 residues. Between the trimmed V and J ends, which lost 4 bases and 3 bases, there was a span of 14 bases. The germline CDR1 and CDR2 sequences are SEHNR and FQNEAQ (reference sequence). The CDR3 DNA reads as TGTGCCAGCAGCTCCCCCGGGGCCGGGACAGATACGCAGTATTTT. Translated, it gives CASSSPGAGTDTQYF.

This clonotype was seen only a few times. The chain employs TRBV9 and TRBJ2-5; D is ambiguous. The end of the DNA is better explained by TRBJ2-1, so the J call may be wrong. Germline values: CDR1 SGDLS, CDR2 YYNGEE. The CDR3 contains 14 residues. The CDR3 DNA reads TGTGCCAGCAGCGTAGGGGTAGCCCACAATGAGCAGTTCTTC. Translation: CASSVGVAHNEQFF.

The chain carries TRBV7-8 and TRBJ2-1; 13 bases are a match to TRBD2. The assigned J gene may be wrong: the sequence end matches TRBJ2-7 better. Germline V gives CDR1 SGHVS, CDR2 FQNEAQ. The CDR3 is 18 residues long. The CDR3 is CASSSQTSGRPTSYEQYF. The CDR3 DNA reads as TGTGCCAGCAGCTCCCAGACTAGCGGGAGGCCAACCTCCTACGAGCAGTACTTC.

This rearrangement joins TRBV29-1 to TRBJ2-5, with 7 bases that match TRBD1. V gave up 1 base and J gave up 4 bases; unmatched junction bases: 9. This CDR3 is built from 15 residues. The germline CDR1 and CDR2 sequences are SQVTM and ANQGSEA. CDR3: CSVEVRQGVGETQYF. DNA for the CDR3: TGCAGCGTTGAAGTTAGGCAGGGGGTCGGAGAGACCCAGTACTTC.

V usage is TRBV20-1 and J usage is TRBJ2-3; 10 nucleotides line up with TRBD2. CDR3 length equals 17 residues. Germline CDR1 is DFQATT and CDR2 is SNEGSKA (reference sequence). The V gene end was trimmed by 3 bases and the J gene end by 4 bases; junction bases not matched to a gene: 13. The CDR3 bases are TGCAGTGCTAGCCCTTTCGGGTCTAGCGGGAGCCCAGATACGCAGTATTTT. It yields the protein CSASPFGSSGSPDTQYF.

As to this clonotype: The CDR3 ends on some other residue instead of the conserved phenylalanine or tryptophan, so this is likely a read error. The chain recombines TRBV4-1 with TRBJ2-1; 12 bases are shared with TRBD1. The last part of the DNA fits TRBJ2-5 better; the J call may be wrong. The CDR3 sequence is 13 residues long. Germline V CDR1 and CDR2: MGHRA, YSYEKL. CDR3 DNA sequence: TGCGCCAGTGGGACAGGGGGCCCAGAGACCCAGTACTGC. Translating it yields CASGTGGPETQYC.

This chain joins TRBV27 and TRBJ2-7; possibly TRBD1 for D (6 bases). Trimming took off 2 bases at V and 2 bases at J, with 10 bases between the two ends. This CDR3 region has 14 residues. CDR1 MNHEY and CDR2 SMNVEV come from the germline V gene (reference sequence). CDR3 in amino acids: CASSLMGQPYEQYF. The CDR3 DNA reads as TGTGCCAGCAGTTTAATGGGACAACCCTACGAGCAGTACTTC.

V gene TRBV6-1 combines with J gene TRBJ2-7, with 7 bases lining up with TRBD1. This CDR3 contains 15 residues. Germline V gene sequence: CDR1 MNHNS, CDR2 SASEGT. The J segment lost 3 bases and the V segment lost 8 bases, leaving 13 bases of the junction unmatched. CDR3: CASSDRASFYYEQYF. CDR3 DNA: TGTGCCAGCTCTGACAGGGCATCTTTCTACTACGAGCAGTACTTC.

In nucleotides, the CDR3 is TGTGCCAGCAGCAACTCAGGGGGTCGCACTGAAGCTTTCTTT. Translated: CASSNSGGRTEAFF. This chain uses TRBV7-2 with TRBJ1-1, with TRBD1 identical over 7 bases. The ends lost 5 bases at V and 4 bases at J; junction bases unmatched: 7. This CDR3 contains 14 residues. Germline CDR1 and CDR2: SGHTA and FQGNSA.

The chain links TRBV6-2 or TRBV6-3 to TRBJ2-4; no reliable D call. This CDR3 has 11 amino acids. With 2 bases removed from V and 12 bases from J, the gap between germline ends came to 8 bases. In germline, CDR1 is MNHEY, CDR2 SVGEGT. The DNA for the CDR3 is TGTGCCAGCAGTTACGGTTGGGATCAGTACTTC. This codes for CASSYGWDQYF.

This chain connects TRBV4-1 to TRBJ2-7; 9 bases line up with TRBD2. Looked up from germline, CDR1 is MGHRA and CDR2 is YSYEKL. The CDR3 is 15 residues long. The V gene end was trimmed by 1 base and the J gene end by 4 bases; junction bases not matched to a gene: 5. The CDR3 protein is CASSQGVTSGYEQYF. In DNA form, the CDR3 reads TGCGCCAGCAGCCAAGGTGTCACTAGCGGGTACGAGCAGTACTTC.

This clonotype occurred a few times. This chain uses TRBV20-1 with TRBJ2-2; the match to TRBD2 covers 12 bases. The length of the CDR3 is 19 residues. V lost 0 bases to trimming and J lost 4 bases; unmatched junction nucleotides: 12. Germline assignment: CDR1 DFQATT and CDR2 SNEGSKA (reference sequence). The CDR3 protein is CSARDDMARGLAGTGELFF. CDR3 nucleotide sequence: TGCAGTGCTAGAGATGATATGGCCCGGGGACTAGCGGGCACCGGGGAGCTGTTTTTT.

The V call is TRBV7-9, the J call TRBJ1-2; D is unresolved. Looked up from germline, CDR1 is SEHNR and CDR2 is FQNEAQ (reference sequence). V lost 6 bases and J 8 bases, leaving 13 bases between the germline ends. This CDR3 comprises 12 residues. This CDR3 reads CASSPPGLGYTF. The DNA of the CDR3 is TGTGCCAGCAGTCCCCCGGGTTTGGGCTACACCTTC.

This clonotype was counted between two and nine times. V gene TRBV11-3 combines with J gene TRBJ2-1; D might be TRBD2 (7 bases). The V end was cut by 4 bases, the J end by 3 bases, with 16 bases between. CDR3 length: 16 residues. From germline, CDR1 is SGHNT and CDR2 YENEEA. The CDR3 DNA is TGTGCCAGCAGCTCTCGCGGGGGCCCCAACTACAATGAGCAGTTCTTC. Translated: CASSSRGGPNYNEQFF.

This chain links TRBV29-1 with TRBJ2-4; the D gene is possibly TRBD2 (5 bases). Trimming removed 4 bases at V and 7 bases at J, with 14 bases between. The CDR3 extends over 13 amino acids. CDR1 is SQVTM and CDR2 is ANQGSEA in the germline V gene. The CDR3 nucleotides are TGCAGCGTTGTAAGCGGAAAAGGGAACATTCAGTACTTC. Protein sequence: CSVVSGKGNIQYF.

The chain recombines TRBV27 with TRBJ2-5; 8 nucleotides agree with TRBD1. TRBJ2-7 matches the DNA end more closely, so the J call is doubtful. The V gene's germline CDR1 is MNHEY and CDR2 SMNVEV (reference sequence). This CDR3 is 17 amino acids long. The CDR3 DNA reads TGTGCCAGCAGTCCGCTCCCCGAGACAGGGGCCTCCTACGAGCAGTACTTC. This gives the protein CASSPLPETGASYEQYF.

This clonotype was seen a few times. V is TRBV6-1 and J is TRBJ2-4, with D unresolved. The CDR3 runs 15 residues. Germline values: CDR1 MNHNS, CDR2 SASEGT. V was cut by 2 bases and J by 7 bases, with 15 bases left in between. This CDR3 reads CASSEQTTPRNIQYF. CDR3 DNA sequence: TGTGCCAGCAGTGAACAGACAACCCCAAGGAACATTCAGTACTTC.

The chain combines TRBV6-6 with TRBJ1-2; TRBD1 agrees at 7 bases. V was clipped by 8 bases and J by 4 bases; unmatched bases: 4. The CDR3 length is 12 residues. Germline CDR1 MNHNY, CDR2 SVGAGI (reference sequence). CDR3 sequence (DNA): TGTGCCAGCGGAGGGACAGCCTATGGCTACACCTTC. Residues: CASGGTAYGYTF.